The T cell receptor (beta chain) described here comes from a study of T cell changes during pregnancy in multiple sclerosis. This table comes from immunoSEQ multiplex PCR, and its TCRdb copy is limited to in-frame clones, with some not included. The sample lists more than 65,000 clones; almost 90% were seen once. The germline gives CDR1 SEHNR, CDR2 FQNEAQ (reference sequence). The CDR3 spans 13 residues. Between the trimmed V and J ends, which lost 5 bases and 3 bases, there was a span of 10 bases. The chain links TRBV7-9 to TRBJ1-2; unclear D gene. The TCR sequence derives from a female donor in good health, enrolled as a control in a pregnancy study. The material sequenced was peripheral blood, taken after pregnancy. The CDR3 region is CASSATDYYGYTF. For the CDR3, the DNA is TGTGCCAGCAGCGCGACGGACTACTATGGCTACACCTTC.